The T cell receptor (beta chain) described here comes from a study of neoadjuvant nivolumab and ipilimumab in lung cancer. Findings and limits, study-wide: TCR sequencing covered a small number of samples.

With regard to this clone: Antigen unknown.

The CDR3 spans 17 residues. V dropped 4 bases and J dropped 0 bases, with 20 bases sitting between them. CDR1 is SGHDT, CDR2 YYEEEE, per germline. Some clones are missing from TCRdb's copy, which holds only in-frame ones; the method was immunoSEQ multiplex PCR. This table holds approximately 40,000 clones, 85% to 90% found once. The clonotype comes from an adult with non-small cell lung cancer. The specimen comprised peripheral blood, sampled before neoadjuvant nivolumab, alone or with ipilimumab. The rearrangement links TRBV5-6 to TRBJ2-7, with a possible D match to TRBD2 (7 bases). CDR3 sequence: CASSTGASGYLSYEQYF. The CDR3, as DNA: TGTGCCAGCAGCACGGGGGCTAGCGGCTACCTCTCCTACGAGCAGTACTTC.